Below are 10 T cell receptor beta chains sequenced from a single sample in a study of shared clonotypes between healthy human individuals. TCRdb's table, derived via immunoSEQ multiplex PCR, lists solely in-frame clones and lacks some. The sample includes about 2.1 million clones, 85% to 95% of them seen just once. Naivety among CD8 cells was defined by CD45RO negativity and positive CCR7 selection, thereby excluding terminally differentiated effector memory CD45RA+ cells. The sample taken for sequencing was naive CD8+ T cells from PBMCs. These receptors were collected from a young man in good health. Some clones in this sample may be carry-over from other donors' samples.

The chain is built from TRBV2 and TRBJ2-2, with 7 bases lining up with TRBD2. The CDR3 runs to 14 residues. The V and J ends lost 7 bases and 5 bases, in that order; junction bases with no gene match: 7. Germline V gene sequence: CDR1 SNHLY, CDR2 FYNNEI. CDR3 coding DNA: TGTGCCAGCACGGGGGGAGACCGGACCGGGGAGCTGTTTTTT. Translated: CASTGGDRTGELFF.

Points on this clone: The same CDR3 also results from other DNA sequences found in this sample. V is TRBV5-1 and J is TRBJ2-1; 9 positions agree with TRBD2. The CDR3 is made up of 15 amino acids. J was trimmed by 5 bases and V by 0 bases; bases with no gene match: 3. The germline V gene has CDR1 SGHRS and CDR2 YFSETQ. CDR3 DNA: TGCGCCAGCAGCTTGGTGGCTAGCGGGGACAATGAGCAGTTCTTC. This gives the protein CASSLVASGDNEQFF. Filled out from reference TRBV5-1 and TRBJ2-1, the complete variable domain reads KAGVTQTPRYLIKTRGQQVTLSCSPISGHRSVSWYQQTPGQGLQFLFEYFSETQRNKGNFPGRFSGRQFSNSRSEMNVSTLELGDSALYLCASSLVASGDNEQFFGPGTRLTVL.

The chain has TRBV28 and TRBJ2-7; D ambiguous. With 2 bases removed from V and 3 bases from J, the gap between germline ends came to 23 bases. Germline CDR1 is MDHEN and CDR2 is SYDVKM. The CDR3 has 18 amino acids. Here the CDR3 DNA reads TGTGCCAGCAGTTTAGATTTTAATAAGTCCCGGATATACTACGAGCAGTACTTC. It translates to CASSLDFNKSRIYYEQYF.

To note about this clone: Other DNA sequences within the sample encode an identical CDR3. The V and J genes are TRBV27 and TRBJ2-3, with 10 bases that match TRBD2. CDR3 size: 15 residues. CDR1 and CDR2 (germline): MNHEY, SMNVEV (reference sequence). Unmatched junction bases numbered 1, after V lost 3 bases and J lost 1 base. As DNA, the CDR3 is TGTGCCAGCAGTTTGACTAGCGGGCGCACAGATACGCAGTATTTT. Encoded protein: CASSLTSGRTDTQYF.

The chain carries TRBV27 and TRBJ2-7; the match to TRBD1 covers 12 bases. This CDR3 has 15 amino acids. V was pared by 4 bases and J by 3 bases, with 4 bases of the junction left unmatched. The germline CDR1 and CDR2 sequences are MNHEY and SMNVEV (reference sequence). The CDR3 loop reads CASSWGTGGIYEQYF. The CDR3 coding sequence is TGTGCCAGCAGTTGGGGGACAGGGGGCATCTACGAGCAGTACTTC.

With respect to this clone: This CDR3 is also generated by other DNA sequences in the sample. V gene TRBV7-9 combines with J gene TRBJ2-1, with TRBD2 identical over 9 bases. The V gene end was trimmed by 0 bases and the J gene end by 4 bases; junction bases not matched to a gene: 4. There are 16 residues in the CDR3. Germline assignment: CDR1 SEHNR and CDR2 FQNEAQ (reference sequence). CDR3 DNA: TGTGCCAGCAGCTTAGCGCGCCTAGCGGGATACAATGAGCAGTTCTTC. Its protein product is CASSLARLAGYNEQFF.

The chain is built from TRBV18 and TRBJ2-3; TRBD2 aligns across 10 bases. The CDR3 totals 17 residues. Trimming cost V 2 bases and J 4 bases; bases outside gene matches: 9. The germline gives CDR1 KGHSH, CDR2 LQKENI. CDR3 DNA: TGTGCCAGCTCACCAAAGCGTCTAGCGGGAGTGGCAGATACGCAGTATTTT. Its translation: CASSPKRLAGVADTQYF.

V is TRBV27 and J is TRBJ1-1, with D perhaps matching TRBD1 (5 bases). Germline assignment: CDR1 MNHEY and CDR2 SMNVEV (reference sequence). The CDR3 runs 14 residues. Trimming removed 6 bases at V and 2 bases at J, with 13 bases between. The DNA of the CDR3 is TGTGCCAGCAGCTTACAGAGGGGAAACACTGAAGCTTTCTTT. It encodes CASSLQRGNTEAFF.

CDR3 protein: CASSSDSGSLHF. The CDR3 nucleotides are TGTGCCAGCAGTTCTGACAGCGGTTCCCTCCACTTT. The chain uses TRBV6-6 and TRBJ1-6, with D possibly being TRBD1 (5 bases). Germline CDR1 MNHNY, CDR2 SVGAGI (reference sequence). Trimming pared 4 bases from V and 14 bases from J, leaving 12 bases between. There are 12 residues in the CDR3.

In DNA form, the CDR3 reads TGTGCCAGCAGCTTAGTAGGGACTCCTTACGAGCAGTACTTC. It translates to CASSLVGTPYEQYF. The rearrangement links TRBV13 to TRBJ2-7, with D perhaps TRBD2 (6 bases). CDR1 is PRHDT and CDR2 is FYEKMQ in the germline V gene (reference sequence). This CDR3 is 14 amino acids long. Deletions cut 1 base from V and 4 bases from J, with 11 bases between.